This T cell receptor beta chain was captured by sequencing in a study of blood T cell repertoires in COVID-19 (dated by TCRdb to the early 2020s). In the study overall: Samples covering the acute and convalescent phases of COVID-19 were provided by collaborators in the United States, Italy and Spain. The prospective study material was composed of cDNA or gDNA derived from T cells, B-cell-depleted T cells, or PBMCs. Deeply sampled blood TCRbeta repertoires from subjects exposed to, actively infected with, or recovered from COVID-19 were included in the dataset. The repertoires were released in a freely available public database meant as a resource for research on the immune response to SARS-CoV-2. The samples were drawn from two sources: the first 160 participants of the ongoing ImmuneRACE study, and 1,000 to 1,500 subjects contributed by 6 global collaborators. Nearly every sample came with metadata listing a de-identified subject ID, COVID-19 status, age in years and sex. Where available, HLA class I and class II types were obtained from metadata supplied by the sample provider rather than from assay-based typing. Study-wide findings and limitations: The amount of clinical and demographic metadata varied by source and participant and was provided uncurated.

Turning to this clone: What antigen it recognizes has not been identified. No clone much larger than this one lies a single base away; base qualities are absent.

Whole blood was collected in K2EDTA tubes by collaborating institutions according to the institutions' own protocols. For TCRbeta analysis, collaborators shipped samples as frozen whole blood, isolated PBMCs, or DNA extracted from either of those sample types. A distance of 14 bases separates the germline ends of V and J, which lose 5 bases and 4 bases respectively. The CDR3 spans 14 residues, from the cysteine through the phenylalanine. The sequence is cut down to CDR3 DNA, 42 bases in frame from base 1. Sequences MNHEY (CDR1) and SMNVEV (CDR2) are obtained from the germline V gene (reference sequence). TCRbeta CDR3 regions were amplified from genomic DNA by means of the immunoSEQ Assay, a bias-controlled multiplex PCR. Under the source paper's analysis protocol: Nucleated cell counts per sample were estimated from amplification of reference gene primers within the assay. Sequence reads were collapsed and filtered to measure the absolute abundance of every unique TCRbeta CDR3 rearrangement. For each sample, productive Simpson clonality was calculated as the square root of Simpson's diversity index over productive rearrangements. Here the immuneACCESS table is served through TCRdb, limited to in-frame sequences with V and J called. Missing clones are a known gap in these copies; in checked studies unresolved V genes cover under half, and the rest lacks a known reason. Clone size and the V and J calls come from that table; the DNA yielded D and trimming. A total of 200,000 to 300,000 clones appear in this sample, 82% of them only once. The leading ten clones occupy roughly 12% of the sample.

The rearrangement combines TRBV27 with TRBJ1-1, with no D gene named confidently. The sequenced sample consisted of peripheral blood. This TCR derives from a woman aged 55-69 years with active or convalescent COVID-19. The sequenced DNA: TGTGCCAGCAGTGGGCGGGGTAAGGTCACTGAAGCTTTCTTT. Its protein reads: CASSGRGKVTEAFF.